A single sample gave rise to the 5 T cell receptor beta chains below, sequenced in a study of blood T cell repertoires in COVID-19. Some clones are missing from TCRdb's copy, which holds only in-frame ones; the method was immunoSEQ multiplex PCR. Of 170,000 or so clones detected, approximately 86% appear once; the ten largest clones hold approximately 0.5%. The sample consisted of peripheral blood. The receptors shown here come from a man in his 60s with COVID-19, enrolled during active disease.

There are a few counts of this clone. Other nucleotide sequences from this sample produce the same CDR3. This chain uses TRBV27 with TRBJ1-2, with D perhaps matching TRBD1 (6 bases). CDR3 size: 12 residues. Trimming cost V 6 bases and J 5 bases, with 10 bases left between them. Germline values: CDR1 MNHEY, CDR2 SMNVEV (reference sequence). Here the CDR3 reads CASSRRGYGYTF. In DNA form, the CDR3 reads TGTGCCAGCAGCAGAAGGGGGTATGGCTACACCTTC.

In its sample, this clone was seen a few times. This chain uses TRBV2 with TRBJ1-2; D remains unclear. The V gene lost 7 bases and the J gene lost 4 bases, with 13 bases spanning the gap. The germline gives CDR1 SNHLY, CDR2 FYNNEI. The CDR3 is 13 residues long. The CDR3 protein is CASTQTNRYGYTF. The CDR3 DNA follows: TGTGCCAGCACACAGACAAACCGCTATGGCTACACCTTC.

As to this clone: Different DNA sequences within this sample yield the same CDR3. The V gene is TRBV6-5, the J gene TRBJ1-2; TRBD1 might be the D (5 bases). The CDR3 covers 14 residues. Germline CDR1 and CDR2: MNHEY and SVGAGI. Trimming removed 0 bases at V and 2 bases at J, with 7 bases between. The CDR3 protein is CASSYSQGNYGYTF. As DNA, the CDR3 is TGTGCCAGCAGTTACTCTCAGGGAAACTATGGCTACACCTTC.

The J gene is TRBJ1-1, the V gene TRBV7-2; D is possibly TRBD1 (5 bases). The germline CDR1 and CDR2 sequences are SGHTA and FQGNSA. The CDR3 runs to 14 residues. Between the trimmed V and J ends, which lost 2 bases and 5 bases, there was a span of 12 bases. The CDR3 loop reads CASSLRRGMTEAFF. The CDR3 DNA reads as TGTGCCAGCAGCTTACGAAGGGGCATGACTGAAGCTTTCTTT.

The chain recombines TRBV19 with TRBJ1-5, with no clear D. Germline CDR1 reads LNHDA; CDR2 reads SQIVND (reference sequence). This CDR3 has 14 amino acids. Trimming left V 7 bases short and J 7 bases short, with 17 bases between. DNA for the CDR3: TGTGCCAGTACTGAAAGTCGGGTACCGCAGCCCCAGCATTTT. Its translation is CASTESRVPQPQHF.